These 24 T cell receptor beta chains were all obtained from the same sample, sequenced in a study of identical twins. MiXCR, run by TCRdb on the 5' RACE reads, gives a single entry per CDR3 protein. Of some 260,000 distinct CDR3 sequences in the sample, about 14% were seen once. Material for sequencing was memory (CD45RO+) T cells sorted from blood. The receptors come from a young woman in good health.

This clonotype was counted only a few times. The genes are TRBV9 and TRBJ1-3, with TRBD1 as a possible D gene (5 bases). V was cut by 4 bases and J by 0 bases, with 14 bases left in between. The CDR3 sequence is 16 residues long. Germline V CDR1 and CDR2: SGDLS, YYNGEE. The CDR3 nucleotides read TGTGCCAGCAGCTCGGGACGGGGGAGCTCTGGAAACACCATATATTTT. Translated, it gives CASSSGRGSSGNTIYF.

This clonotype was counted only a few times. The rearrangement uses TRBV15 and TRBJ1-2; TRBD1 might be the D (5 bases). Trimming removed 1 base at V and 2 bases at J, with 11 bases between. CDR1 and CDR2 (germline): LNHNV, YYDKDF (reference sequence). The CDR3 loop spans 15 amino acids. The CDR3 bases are TGTGCCACCAGCAGAGGGCAGGGATCGAACTATGGCTACACCTTC. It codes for CATSRGQGSNYGYTF.

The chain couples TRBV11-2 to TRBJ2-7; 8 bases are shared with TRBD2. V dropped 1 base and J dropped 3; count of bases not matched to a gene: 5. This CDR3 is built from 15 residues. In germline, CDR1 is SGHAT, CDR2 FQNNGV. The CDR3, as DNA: TGTGCCAGCAGCTTAGCCTTAGCGGGGTACTACGAGCAGTACTTC. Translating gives CASSLALAGYYEQYF.

The CDR3 reads CASSFLPSGGYTGELFF. The CDR3 nucleotides read TGTGCCAGCAGTTTTCTACCTAGCGGGGGCTACACCGGGGAGCTGTTTTTT. The chain recombines TRBV6-5 with TRBJ2-2; TRBD2 agrees at 10 bases. With V trimmed by 4 bases and J by 3 bases, 8 bases remained unmatched. The CDR3 loop spans 17 amino acids. Per the germline V gene, CDR1 is MNHEY and CDR2 is SVGAGI.

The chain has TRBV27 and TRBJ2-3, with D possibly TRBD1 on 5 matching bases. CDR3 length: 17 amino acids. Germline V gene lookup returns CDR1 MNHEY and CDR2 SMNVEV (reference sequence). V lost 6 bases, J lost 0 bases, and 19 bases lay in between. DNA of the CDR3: TGTGCCAGCAGCCCATCCCGACAGCGAAGGAGCACAGATACGCAGTATTTT. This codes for CASSPSRQRRSTDTQYF.

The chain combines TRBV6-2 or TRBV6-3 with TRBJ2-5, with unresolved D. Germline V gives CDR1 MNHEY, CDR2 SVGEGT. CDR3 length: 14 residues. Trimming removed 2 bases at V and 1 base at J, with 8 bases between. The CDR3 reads CASSYVQVQETQYF. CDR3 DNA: TGTGCCAGCAGTTACGTGCAGGTCCAAGAGACCCAGTACTTC.

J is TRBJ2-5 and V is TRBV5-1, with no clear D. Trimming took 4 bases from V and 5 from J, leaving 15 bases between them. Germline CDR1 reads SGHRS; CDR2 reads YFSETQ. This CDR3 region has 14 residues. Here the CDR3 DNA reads TGCGCCAGCAGCCTACCGAACCGTGGGGAGACCCAGTACTTC. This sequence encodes CASSLPNRGETQYF.

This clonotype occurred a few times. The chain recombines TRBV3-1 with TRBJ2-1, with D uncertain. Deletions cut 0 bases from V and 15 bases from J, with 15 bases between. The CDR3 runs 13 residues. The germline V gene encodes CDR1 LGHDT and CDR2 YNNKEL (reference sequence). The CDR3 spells CASSQEFVRVPFF. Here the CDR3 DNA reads TGTGCCAGCAGCCAAGAGTTTGTACGTGTCCCGTTCTTC.

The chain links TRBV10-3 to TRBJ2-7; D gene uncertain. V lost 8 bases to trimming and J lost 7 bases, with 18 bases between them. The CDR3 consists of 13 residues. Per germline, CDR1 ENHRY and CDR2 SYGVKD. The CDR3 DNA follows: TGTGCCATCGGGGTGGCGGAGACCAGGGAGCAGTACTTC. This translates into CAIGVAETREQYF.

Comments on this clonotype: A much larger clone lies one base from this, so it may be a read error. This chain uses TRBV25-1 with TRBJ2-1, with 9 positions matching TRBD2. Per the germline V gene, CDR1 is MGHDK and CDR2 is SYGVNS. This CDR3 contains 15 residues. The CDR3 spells CASSDWAGGLNVQFF. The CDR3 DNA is TGTGCCAGCAGTGATTGGGCGGGGGGGCTCAATGTGCAGTTCTTC. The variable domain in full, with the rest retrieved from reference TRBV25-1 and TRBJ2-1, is EADIYQTPRYLVIGTGKKITLECSQTMGHDKMYWYQQDPGMELHLIHYSYGVNSTEKGDLSSESTVSRIRTEHFPLTLESARPSHTSQYLCASSDWAGGLNVQFFGPGTRLTVL.

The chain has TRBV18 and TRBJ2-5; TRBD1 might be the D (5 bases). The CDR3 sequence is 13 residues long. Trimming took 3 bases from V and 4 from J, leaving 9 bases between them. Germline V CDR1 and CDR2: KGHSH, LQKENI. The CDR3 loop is CASSPTQGETQYF. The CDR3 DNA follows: TGTGCCAGCTCACCGACCCAGGGAGAGACCCAGTACTTC.

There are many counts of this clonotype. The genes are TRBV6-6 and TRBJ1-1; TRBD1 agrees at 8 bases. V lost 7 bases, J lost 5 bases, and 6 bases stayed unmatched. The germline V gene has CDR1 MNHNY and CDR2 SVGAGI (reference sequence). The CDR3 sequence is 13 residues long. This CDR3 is CASTQDRVTEAFF. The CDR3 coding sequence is TGTGCCAGCACCCAGGACAGGGTGACTGAAGCTTTCTTT.

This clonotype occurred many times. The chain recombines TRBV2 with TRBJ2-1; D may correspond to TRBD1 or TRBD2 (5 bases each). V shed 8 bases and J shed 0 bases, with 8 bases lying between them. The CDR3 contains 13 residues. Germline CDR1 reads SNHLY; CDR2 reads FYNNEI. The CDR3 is CASWGSSYNEQFF. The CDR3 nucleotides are TGTGCCAGCTGGGGGAGCTCCTACAATGAGCAGTTCTTC.

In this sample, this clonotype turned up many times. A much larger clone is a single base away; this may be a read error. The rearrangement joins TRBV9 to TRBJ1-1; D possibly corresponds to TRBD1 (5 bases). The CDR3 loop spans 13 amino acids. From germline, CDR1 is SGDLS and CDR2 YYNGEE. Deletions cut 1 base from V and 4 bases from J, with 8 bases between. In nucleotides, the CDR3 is TGTGCCAGCAGCGTAACGGGGGGCACTGAAGCTTTCTTT. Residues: CASSVTGGTEAFF.

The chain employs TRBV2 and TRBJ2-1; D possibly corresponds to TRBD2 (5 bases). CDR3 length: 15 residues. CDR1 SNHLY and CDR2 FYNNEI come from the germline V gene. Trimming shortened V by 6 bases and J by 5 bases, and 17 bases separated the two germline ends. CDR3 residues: CASSATSAGHNEQFF. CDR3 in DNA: TGTGCCAGCAGCGCTACTAGTGCCGGGCACAATGAGCAGTTCTTC.

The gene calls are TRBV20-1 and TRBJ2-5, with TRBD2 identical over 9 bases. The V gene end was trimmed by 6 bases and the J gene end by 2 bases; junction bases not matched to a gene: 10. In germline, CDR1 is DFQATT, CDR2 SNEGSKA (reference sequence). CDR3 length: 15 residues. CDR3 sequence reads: CSAPLSGRFQETQYF. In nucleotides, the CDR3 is TGCAGTGCCCCTCTTAGCGGGAGATTTCAAGAGACCCAGTACTTC.

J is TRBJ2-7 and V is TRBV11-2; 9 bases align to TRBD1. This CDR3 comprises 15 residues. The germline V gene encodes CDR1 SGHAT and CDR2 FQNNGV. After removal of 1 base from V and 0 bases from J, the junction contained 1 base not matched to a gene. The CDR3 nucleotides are TGTGCCAGCAGCTTAGCGACAGGGGGCTCCTACGAGCAGTACTTC. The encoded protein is CASSLATGGSYEQYF. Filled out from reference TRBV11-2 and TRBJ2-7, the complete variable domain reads EAGVAQSPRYKIIEKRQSVAFWCNPISGHATLYWYQQILGQGPKLLIQFQNNGVVDDSQLPKDRFSAERLKGVDSTLKIQPAKLEDSAVYLCASSLATGGSYEQYFGPGTRLTVT.

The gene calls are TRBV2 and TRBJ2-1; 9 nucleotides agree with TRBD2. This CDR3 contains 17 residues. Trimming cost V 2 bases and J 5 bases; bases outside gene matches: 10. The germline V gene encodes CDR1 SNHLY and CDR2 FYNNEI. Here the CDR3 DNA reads TGTGCCAGCAGTGAACGCCTAGCGGGGACCAGGAACAATGAGCAGTTCTTC. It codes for CASSERLAGTRNNEQFF.

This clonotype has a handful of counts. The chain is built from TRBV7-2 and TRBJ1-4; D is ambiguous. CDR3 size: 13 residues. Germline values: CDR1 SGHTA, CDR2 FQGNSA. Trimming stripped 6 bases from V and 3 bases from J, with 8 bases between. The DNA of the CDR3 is TGTGCCAGCAGGGGAGCGGCTAATGAAAAACTGTTTTTT. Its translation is CASRGAANEKLFF.

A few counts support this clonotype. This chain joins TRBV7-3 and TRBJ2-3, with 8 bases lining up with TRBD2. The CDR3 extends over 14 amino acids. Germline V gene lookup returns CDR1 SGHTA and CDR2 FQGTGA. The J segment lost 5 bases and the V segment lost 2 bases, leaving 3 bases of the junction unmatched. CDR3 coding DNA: TGTGCCAGCAGCTTAGCGGGGGGCAGAGATACGCAGTATTTT. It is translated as CASSLAGGRDTQYF.

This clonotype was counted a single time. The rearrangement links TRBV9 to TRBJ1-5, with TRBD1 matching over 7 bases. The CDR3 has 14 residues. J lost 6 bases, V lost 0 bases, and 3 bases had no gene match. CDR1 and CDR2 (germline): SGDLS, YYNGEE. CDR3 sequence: CASSVGGGTQPQHF. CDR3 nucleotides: TGTGCCAGCAGCGTAGGAGGGGGCACTCAGCCCCAGCATTTT.

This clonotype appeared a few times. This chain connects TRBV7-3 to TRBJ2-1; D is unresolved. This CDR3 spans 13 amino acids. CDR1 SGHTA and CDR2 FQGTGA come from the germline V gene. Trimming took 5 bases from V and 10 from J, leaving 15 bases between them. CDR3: CASSDQQLREQFF. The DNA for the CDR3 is TGTGCCAGCAGCGACCAGCAACTTCGAGAGCAGTTCTTC.

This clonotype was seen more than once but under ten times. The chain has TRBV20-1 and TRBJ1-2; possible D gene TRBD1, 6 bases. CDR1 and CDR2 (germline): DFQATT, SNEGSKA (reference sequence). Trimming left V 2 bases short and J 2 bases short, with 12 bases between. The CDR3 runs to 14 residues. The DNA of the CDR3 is TGCAGTGCTAGAATGACAGGAAACAACTATGGCTACACCTTC. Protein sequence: CSARMTGNNYGYTF.

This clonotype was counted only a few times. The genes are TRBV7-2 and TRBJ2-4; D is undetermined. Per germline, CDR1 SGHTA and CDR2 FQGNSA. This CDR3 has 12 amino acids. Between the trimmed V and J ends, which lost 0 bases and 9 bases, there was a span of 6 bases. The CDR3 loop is CASSLARGIQYF. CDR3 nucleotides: TGTGCCAGCAGCTTAGCGCGCGGCATTCAGTACTTC.